The present entry profiles one T cell receptor (beta chain) with its context. Some clones are missing from TCRdb's copy, which holds only in-frame ones; the method was immunoSEQ multiplex PCR. There are some 150,000 clones in the sample; 90% to 95% occur only once, and about 1.4% lies in the top ten. This sample was taken from a study of control samples from healthy donors and cancer patients. This CDR3 has 15 amino acids. Per the germline V gene, CDR1 is LGHNT and CDR2 is FRNRAP. V was pared by 1 base and J by 4 bases, with 0 bases of the junction left unmatched. This chain joins TRBV12-5 and TRBJ2-2, with 10 bases lining up with TRBD1. This receptor was obtained from a woman in her twenties or thirties in good health. Sequenced: blood. CDR3 coding DNA: TGTGCTAGTGGTTTGGGGGACAGGGGCACCGGGGAGCTGTTTTTT. It encodes CASGLGDRGTGELFF.